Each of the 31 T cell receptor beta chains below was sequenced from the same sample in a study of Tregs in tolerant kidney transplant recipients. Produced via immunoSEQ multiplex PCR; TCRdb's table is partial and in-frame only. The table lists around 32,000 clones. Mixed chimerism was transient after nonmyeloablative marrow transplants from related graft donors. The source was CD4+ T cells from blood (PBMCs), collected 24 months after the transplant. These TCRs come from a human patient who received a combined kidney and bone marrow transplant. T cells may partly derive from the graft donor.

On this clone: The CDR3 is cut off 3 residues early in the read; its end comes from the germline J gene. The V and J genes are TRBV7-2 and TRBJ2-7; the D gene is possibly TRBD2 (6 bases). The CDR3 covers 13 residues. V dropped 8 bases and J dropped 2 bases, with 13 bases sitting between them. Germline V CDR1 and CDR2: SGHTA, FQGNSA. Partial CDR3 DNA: TGTGCCAGCGCAATGGACTACGCCTACGAG. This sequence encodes CASAMDYAYE. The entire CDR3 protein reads CASAMDYAYEQYF.

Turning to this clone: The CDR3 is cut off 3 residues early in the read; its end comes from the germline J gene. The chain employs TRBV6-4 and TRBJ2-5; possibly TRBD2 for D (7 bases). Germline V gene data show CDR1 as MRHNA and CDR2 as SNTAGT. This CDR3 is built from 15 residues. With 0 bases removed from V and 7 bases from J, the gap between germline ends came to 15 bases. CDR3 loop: CASSDSIGGQGTQYF. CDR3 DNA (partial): TGTGCCAGCAGTGACTCGATCGGGGGGCAGGGGACC.

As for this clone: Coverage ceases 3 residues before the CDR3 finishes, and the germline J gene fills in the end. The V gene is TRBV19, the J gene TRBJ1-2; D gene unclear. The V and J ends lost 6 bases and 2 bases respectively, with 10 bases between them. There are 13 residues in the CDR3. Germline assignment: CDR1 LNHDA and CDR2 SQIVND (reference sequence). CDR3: CASRDNGNYGYTF. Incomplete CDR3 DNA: TGTGCCAGTAGAGACAACGGCAACTATGGC.

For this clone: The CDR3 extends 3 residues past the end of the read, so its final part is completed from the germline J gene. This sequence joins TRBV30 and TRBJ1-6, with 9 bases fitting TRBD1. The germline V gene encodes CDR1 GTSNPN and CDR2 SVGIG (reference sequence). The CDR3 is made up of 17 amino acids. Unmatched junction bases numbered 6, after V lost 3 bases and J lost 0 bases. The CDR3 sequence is CAWSGQGIRSYNSPLHF. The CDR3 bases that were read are TGTGCCTGGAGCGGACAGGGGATCCGCTCCTATAATTCACCC.

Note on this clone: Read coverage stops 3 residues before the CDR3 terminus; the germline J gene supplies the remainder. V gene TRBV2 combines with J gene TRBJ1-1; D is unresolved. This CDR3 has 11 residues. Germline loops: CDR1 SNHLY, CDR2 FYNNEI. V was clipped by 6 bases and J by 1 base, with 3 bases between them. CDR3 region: CASSSNTEAFF. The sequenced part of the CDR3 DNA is TGTGCCAGCAGCTCGAACACTGAA.

The covered CDR3 bases are TGCAGTGCTAGTGGGTCTGGGCAGGGAGAAAACATT. Translated, it gives CSASGSGQGENI. The full CDR3 is CSASGSGQGENIQYF. The J gene is TRBJ2-4, the V gene TRBV20-1; D may match TRBD1 or TRBD2 (5 bases each). Read coverage stops 3 residues before the CDR3 terminus; the germline J gene supplies the remainder. Germline CDR1 and CDR2: DFQATT and SNEGSKA (reference sequence). Trimming removed 3 bases at V and 5 bases at J, with 17 bases between. There are 15 residues in the CDR3.

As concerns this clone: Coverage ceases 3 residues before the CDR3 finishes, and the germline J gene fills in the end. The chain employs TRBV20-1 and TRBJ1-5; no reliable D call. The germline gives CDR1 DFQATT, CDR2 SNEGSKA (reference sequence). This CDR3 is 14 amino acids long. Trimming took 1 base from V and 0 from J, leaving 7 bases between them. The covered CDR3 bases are TGCAGTGCTAGAGGCCCCAGTAGCAATCAGCCC. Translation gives CSARGPSSNQP. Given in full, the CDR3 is CSARGPSSNQPQHF.

The CDR3 protein is CASSLAGGWTEAFF. CDR3 DNA, as far as it was read: TGTGCCAGCAGCTTAGCTGGGGGGTGGACTGAA. The chain has TRBV7-6 and TRBJ1-1, with a tentative D call TRBD1 (5 bases). The CDR3 end falls 3 residues outside the read, so it is completed with the germline J gene. Trimming took off 0 bases at V and 5 bases at J, with 10 bases between the two ends. The CDR3 runs 14 residues. The V gene's germline CDR1 is SGHVS and CDR2 FNYEAQ.

This CDR3 is CASSELGRNTEAFF. The CDR3 DNA, read in part, is TGTGCCAGCAGCGAACTGGGCCGGAACACTGAA. J is TRBJ1-1 and V is TRBV5-6; D is undetermined. The CDR3 end lies 3 residues beyond the end of the read and is filled in from the germline J gene. The V and J ends lost 4 bases and 1 base respectively, with 11 bases between them. This CDR3 spans 14 amino acids. Germline CDR1 and CDR2: SGHDT and YYEEEE.

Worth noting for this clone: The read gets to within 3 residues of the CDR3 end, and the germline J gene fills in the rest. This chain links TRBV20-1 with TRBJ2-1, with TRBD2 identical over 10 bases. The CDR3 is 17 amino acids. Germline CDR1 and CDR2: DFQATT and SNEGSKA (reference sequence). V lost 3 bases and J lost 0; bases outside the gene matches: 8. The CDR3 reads CSASGLADLGSYNEQFF. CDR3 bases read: TGCAGTGCTAGCGGACTAGCGGACCTCGGCTCCTACAATGAG.

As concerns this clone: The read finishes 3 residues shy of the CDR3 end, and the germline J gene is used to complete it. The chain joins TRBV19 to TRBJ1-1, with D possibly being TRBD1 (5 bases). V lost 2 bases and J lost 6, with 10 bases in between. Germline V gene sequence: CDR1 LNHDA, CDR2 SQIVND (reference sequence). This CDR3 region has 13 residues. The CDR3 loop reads CASSITSGSEAFF. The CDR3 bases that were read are TGTGCCAGTAGTATAACTTCAGGGTCTGAA. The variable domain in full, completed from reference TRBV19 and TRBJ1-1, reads DGGITQSPKYLFRKEGQNVTLSCEQNLNHDAMYWYRQDPGQGLRLIYYSQIVNDFQKGDIAEGYSVSREKKESFPLTVTSAQKNPTAFYLCASSITSGSEAFFGQGTRLTVV.

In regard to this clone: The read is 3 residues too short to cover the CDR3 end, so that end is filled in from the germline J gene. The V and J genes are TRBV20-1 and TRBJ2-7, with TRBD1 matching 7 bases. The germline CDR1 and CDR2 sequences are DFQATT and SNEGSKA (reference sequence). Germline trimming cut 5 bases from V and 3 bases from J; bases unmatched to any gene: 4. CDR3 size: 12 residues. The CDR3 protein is CSALGQFYEQYF. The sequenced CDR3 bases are TGCAGTGCTCTGGGACAGTTCTACGAG.

CDR3 DNA (partial): TGCAGTGCTAGCACAGGGGCCAGCTCTGGGGCCAACGTC. Translation gives CSASTGASSGANV. The CDR3 reads in full as CSASTGASSGANVLTF. This chain links TRBV20-1 with TRBJ2-6; the match to TRBD1 covers 7 bases. Read data end 3 residues before the CDR3 end; the end is taken from the germline J gene. Germline loops: CDR1 DFQATT, CDR2 SNEGSKA (reference sequence). J was trimmed by 0 bases and V by 3 bases; bases with no gene match: 5. The CDR3 is 16 residues long.

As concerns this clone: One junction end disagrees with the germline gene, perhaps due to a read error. The CDR3 sequence: CASSQTSASYNEQFF. The sequenced CDR3 bases are TGTGCTAGCAGCCAGACTAGCGCCTCCTACAATGAG. The genes are TRBV7-7 and TRBJ2-1; TRBD2 aligns across 8 bases. The read gets to within 3 residues of the CDR3 end, and the germline J gene fills in the rest. The CDR3 runs 15 residues. Germline V lookup: CDR1 SSHAT, CDR2 FNYEAQ (reference sequence).

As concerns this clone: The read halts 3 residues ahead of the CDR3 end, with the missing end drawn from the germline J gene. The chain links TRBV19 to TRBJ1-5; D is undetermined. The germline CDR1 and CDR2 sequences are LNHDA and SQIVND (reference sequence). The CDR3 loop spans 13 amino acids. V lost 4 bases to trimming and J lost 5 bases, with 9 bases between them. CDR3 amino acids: CASSRASDQPQHF. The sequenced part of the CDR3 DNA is TGTGCCAGTAGTAGAGCATCGGATCAGCCC.

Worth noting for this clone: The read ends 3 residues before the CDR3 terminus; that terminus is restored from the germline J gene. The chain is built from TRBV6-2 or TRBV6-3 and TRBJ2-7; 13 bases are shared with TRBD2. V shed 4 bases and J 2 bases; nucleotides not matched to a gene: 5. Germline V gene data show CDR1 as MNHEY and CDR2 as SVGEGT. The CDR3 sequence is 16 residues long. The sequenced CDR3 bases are TGTGCCAGCAGTTCCCTAACTAGCGGGAGGGCCTACGAG. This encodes CASSSLTSGRAYE. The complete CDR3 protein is CASSSLTSGRAYEQYF.

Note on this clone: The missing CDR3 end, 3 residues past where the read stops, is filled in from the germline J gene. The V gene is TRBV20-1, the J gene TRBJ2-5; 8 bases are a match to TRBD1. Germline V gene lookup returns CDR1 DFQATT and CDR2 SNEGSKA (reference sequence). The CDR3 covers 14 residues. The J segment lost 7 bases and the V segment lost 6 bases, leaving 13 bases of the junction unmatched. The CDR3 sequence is CSASVRGPSGTQYF. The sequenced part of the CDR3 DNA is TGCAGTGCCAGTGTCAGGGGGCCTTCGGGGACC.

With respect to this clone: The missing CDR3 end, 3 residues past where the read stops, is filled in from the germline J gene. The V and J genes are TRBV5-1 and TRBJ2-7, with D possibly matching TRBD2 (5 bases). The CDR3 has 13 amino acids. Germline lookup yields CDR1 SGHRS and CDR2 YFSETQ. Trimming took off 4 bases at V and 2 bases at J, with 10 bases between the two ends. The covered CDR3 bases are TGCGCCAGCAGCATGGGAGCGACCTACGAG. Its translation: CASSMGATYE. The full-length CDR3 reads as CASSMGATYEQYF.

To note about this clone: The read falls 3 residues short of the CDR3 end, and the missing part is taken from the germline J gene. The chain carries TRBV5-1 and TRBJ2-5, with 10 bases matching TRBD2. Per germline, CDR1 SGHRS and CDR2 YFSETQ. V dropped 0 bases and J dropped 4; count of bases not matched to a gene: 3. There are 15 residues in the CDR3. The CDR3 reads CASSLDLAGAETQYF. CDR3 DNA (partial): TGCGCCAGCAGCTTGGACCTAGCGGGAGCAGAGACC.

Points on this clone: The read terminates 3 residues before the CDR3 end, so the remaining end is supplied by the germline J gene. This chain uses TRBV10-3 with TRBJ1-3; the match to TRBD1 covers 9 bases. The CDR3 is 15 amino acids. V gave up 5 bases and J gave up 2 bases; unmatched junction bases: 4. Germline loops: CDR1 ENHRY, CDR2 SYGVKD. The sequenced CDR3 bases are TGTGCCATCAGTACAAGACAGGGGGCTGGAAACACC. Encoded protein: CAISTRQGAGNT. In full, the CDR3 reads CAISTRQGAGNTIYF.

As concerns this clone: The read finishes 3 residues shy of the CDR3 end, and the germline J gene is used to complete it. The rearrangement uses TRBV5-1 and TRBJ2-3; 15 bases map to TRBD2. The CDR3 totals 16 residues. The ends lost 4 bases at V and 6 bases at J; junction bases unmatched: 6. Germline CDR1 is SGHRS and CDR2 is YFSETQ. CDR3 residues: CASSKGLAGGSDTQYF. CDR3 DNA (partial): TGCGCCAGCAGCAAGGGACTAGCGGGAGGCAGCGATACG.

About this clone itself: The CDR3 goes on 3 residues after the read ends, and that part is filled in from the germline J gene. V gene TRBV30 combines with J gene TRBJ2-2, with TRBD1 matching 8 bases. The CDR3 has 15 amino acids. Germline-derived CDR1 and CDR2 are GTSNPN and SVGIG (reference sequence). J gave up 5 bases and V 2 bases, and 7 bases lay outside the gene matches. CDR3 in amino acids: CAWSITTGVTGELFF. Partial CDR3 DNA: TGTGCCTGGAGTATCACGACAGGGGTGACCGGGGAG.

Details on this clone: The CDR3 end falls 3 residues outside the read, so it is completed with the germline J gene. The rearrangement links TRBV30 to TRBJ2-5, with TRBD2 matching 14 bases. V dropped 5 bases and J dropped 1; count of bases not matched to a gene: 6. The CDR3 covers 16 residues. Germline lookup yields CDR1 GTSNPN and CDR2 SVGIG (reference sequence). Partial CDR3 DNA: TGTGCCTGGGGGCTCGGGACTAGCGGGAGCCAAGAGACC. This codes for CAWGLGTSGSQET. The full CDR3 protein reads CAWGLGTSGSQETQYF.

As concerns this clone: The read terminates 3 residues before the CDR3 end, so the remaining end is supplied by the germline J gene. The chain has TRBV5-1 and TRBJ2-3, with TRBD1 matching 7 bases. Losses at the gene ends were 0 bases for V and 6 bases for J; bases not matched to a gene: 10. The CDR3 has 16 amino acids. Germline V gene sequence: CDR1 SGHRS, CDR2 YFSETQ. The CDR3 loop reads CASSLAVGGDVDTQYF. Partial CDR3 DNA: TGCGCCAGCAGCTTGGCCGTAGGGGGCGACGTGGATACG.

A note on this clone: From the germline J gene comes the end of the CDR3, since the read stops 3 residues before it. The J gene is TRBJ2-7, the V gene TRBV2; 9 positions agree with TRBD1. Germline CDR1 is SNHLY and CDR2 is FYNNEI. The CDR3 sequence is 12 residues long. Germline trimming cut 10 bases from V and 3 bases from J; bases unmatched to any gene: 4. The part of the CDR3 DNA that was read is TGTGCCACCGGGACAGGGAGCTACGAG. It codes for CATGTGSYE. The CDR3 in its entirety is CATGTGSYEQYF.

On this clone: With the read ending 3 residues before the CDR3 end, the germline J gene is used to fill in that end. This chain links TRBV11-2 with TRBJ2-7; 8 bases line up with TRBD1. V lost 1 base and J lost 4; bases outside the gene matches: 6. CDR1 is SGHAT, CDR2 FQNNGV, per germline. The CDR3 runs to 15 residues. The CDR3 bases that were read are TGTGCCAGCAGCTTAGTCAGGGGGCTCTTATACGAG. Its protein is CASSLVRGLLYE. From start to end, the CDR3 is CASSLVRGLLYEQYF.

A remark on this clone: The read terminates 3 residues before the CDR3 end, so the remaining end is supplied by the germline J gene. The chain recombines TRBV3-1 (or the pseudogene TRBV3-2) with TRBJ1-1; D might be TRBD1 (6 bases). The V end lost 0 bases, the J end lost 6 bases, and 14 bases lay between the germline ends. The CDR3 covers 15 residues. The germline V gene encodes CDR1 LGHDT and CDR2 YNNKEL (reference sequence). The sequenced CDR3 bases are TGTGCCAGCAGCCAAGAAGCCCGACAGGTAGCTGAA. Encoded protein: CASSQEARQVAE. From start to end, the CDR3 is CASSQEARQVAEAFF.

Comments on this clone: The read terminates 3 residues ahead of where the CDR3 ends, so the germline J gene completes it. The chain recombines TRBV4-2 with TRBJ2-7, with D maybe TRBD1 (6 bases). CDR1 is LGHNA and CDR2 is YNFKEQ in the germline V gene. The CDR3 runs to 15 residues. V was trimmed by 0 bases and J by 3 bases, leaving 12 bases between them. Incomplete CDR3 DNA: TGTGCCAGCAGCCAAGACTCCGGGACACACTACGAG. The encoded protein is CASSQDSGTHYE. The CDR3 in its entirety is CASSQDSGTHYEQYF.

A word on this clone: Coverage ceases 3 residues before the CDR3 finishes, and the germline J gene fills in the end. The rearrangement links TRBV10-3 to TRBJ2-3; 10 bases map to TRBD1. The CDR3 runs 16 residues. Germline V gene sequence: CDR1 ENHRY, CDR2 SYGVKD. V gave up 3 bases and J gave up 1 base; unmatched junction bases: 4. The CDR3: CAISEGTGVGTDTQYF. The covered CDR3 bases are TGTGCCATCAGTGAAGGGACAGGGGTCGGCACAGATACG.

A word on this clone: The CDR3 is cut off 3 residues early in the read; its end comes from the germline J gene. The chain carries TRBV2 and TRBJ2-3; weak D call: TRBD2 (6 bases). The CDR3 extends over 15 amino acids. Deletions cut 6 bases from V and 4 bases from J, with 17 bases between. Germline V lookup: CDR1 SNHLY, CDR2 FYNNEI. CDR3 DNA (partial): TGTGCCAGCAGAAGACTAGTCGCCCGCGCAGATACG. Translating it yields CASRRLVARADT. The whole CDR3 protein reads CASRRLVARADTQYF.

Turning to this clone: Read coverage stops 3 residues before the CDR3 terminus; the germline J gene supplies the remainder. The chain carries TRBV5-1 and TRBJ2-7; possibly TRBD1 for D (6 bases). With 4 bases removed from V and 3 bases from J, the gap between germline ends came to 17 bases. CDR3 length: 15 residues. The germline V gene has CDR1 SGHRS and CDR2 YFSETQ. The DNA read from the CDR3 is TGCGCCAGCAGCCCCGGGATTGGACAGTTCTACGAG. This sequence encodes CASSPGIGQFYE. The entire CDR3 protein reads CASSPGIGQFYEQYF.